The 15 T cell receptor beta chains in this list originate from one sample, sequenced in a study of T cell repertoires in cytomegalovirus infection. One entry per CDR3 protein, called by TCRdb with MiXCR from the reads. The sample carries about 830,000 distinct CDR3 sequences, approximately 29% recorded once. Their cognate antigens are unknown. The material was cultured CD8+ T cells from PBMCs, obtained from culture after CMV antigen stimulation. These receptors were collected from a human donor in good health (CMV status not recorded). Some clones in this sample may be carry-over from other donors' samples.

V is TRBV11-3 and J is TRBJ2-7; D not resolved. CDR1 is SGHNT, CDR2 YENEEA, per germline. The CDR3 has 15 residues. Trimming left V 0 bases short and J 0 bases short, with 9 bases between. The DNA for the CDR3 is TGTGCCAGCAGCTTAGATTTCGGCAGCTCCTACGAGCAGTACTTC. Its translation is CASSLDFGSSYEQYF.

This clonotype was seen a few times. V is TRBV6-1 and J is TRBJ2-1; weak D call: TRBD2 (6 bases). V lost 2 bases to trimming and J lost 3 bases, with 17 bases between them. Germline assignment: CDR1 MNHNS and CDR2 SASEGT. The CDR3 is made up of 17 amino acids. The CDR3 spells CASSESVPGLNYNEQFF. The CDR3 coding sequence is TGTGCCAGCAGTGAATCTGTACCGGGACTCAACTACAATGAGCAGTTCTTC.

The chain uses TRBV4-1 and TRBJ2-7; TRBD2 matches at 9 bases. The CDR3 runs 17 residues. Germline loops: CDR1 MGHRA, CDR2 YSYEKL. The V segment lost 1 base and the J segment 0 bases; nucleotides outside the gene matches: 7. DNA of the CDR3: TGCGCCAGCAGCCAAGGGGGGCTAGCGGGGAGCTCCTACGAGCAGTACTTC. Residues: CASSQGGLAGSSYEQYF.

This clonotype came up many times. This chain uses TRBV6-1 with TRBJ2-1; perhaps TRBD2 as D (6 bases). Germline lookup yields CDR1 MNHNS and CDR2 SASEGT. Trimming cost V 3 bases and J 9 bases, with 24 bases left between them. The CDR3 sequence is 17 residues long. DNA for the CDR3: TGTGCCAGCAGTGATAGGGAAGGGAGGATTGAATACGCTGAGCAGTTCTTC. Residues: CASSDREGRIEYAEQFF.

This clonotype was detected many times. CDR3: CASSLAATGALGASIPLHF. The CDR3 region has the DNA TGTGCCAGCAGCTTAGCGGCGACAGGGGCCCTTGGGGCATCTATTCCCCTCCACTTT. The chain has TRBV7-8 and TRBJ1-6; 8 bases match TRBD1. The V segment lost 0 bases and the J segment 13 bases; nucleotides outside the gene matches: 20. The CDR3 is 19 residues long. Germline CDR1 SGHVS, CDR2 FQNEAQ.

This chain joins TRBV10-3 and TRBJ1-1; D might be TRBD1 (6 bases). V shed 6 bases and J shed 0 bases, with 11 bases lying between them. Germline loops: CDR1 ENHRY, CDR2 SYGVKD. The CDR3 extends over 14 amino acids. The CDR3 sequence: CAIRGDTMNTEAFF. CDR3 DNA: TGTGCCATCAGGGGGGACACCATGAACACTGAAGCTTTCTTT.

This clonotype was seen ten or more times. This chain joins TRBV7-8 and TRBJ2-7; D is unclear. Per germline, CDR1 SGHVS and CDR2 FQNEAQ. The CDR3 sequence is 14 residues long. The V gene lost 1 base and the J gene lost 2 bases, with 9 bases spanning the gap. The CDR3: CASSLGKTTYEQYF. In DNA, the CDR3 is TGTGCCAGCAGCTTAGGAAAGACCACCTACGAGCAGTACTTC. Drawing the rest from reference TRBV7-8 and TRBJ2-7, the complete variable domain is GAGVSQSPRYKVAKRGQDVALRCDPISGHVSLFWYQQALGQGPEFLTYFQNEAQLDKSGLPSDRFFAERPEGSVSTLKIQRTQQEDSAVYLCASSLGKTTYEQYFGPGTRLTVT.

The V and J genes are TRBV7-6 and TRBJ1-2, with 9 bases lining up with TRBD1. The ends lost 1 base at V and 6 bases at J; junction bases unmatched: 12. Germline CDR1 reads SGHVS; CDR2 reads FNYEAQ. The CDR3 runs to 17 residues. CDR3 DNA sequence: TGTGCCAGCAGCTTAGATGGGACAGGGATTGAAGCTGATGGCTACACCTTC. As protein: CASSLDGTGIEADGYTF.

This chain links TRBV27 with TRBJ2-3; no firm D call. The germline V gene has CDR1 MNHEY and CDR2 SMNVEV (reference sequence). V lost 5 bases and J lost 5, with 5 bases in between. CDR3 length equals 11 residues. As DNA, the CDR3 is TGTGCCAGCAGTATGAGAGATACGCAGTATTTT. It codes for CASSMRDTQYF.

This clonotype was observed a handful of times. CDR3 nucleotide sequence: TGTGCCATCAGTGAGACAGGGCCCGGGACAGGGAGGAATTCACCCCTCCACTTT. It is translated as CAISETGPGTGRNSPLHF. V usage is TRBV10-3 and J usage is TRBJ1-6; TRBD1 matches at 9 bases. Germline loops: CDR1 ENHRY, CDR2 SYGVKD. V lost 2 bases to trimming and J lost 7 bases; unmatched junction nucleotides: 12. The CDR3 is made up of 18 amino acids.

This clonotype was recorded many times. The chain uses TRBV7-6 and TRBJ2-1; D remains unclear. From germline, CDR1 is SGHVS and CDR2 FNYEAQ. With 5 bases removed from V and 0 bases from J, the gap between germline ends came to 14 bases. The CDR3 spans 16 residues. The CDR3 is CASSPAVSSSYNEQFF. The CDR3 nucleotides are TGTGCCAGCAGCCCTGCGGTGTCGAGCTCCTACAATGAGCAGTTCTTC.

The chain carries TRBV19 and TRBJ2-1, with unresolved D. Trimming stripped 3 bases from V and 12 bases from J, with 18 bases between. This CDR3 comprises 14 residues. Germline lookup yields CDR1 LNHDA and CDR2 SQIVND (reference sequence). CDR3: CASSIWAREGGQFF. In DNA form, the CDR3 reads TGTGCCAGTAGTATTTGGGCAAGGGAAGGTGGGCAGTTCTTC.

The CDR3 bases are TGTGCCAGCAGTTTGACAAACATGAACACTGAAGCTTTCTTT. Its protein product is CASSLTNMNTEAFF. This sequence joins TRBV12-3 or TRBV12-4 and TRBJ1-1; D call uncertain. The CDR3 spans 14 residues. V gave up 3 bases and J gave up 0 bases, with 8 bases separating them.

This clonotype was detected many times. This chain connects TRBV12-3 or TRBV12-4 to TRBJ1-1; D call uncertain. The CDR3 sequence is 12 residues long. V was clipped by 2 bases and J by 5 bases, with 6 bases between them. CDR3 region: CASSLRVTEAFF. The CDR3 DNA reads TGTGCCAGCAGTTTACGAGTGACTGAAGCTTTCTTT.

As for this clonotype: It may be a read error: a sequence one base away is much more abundant. The gene calls are TRBV7-2 and TRBJ1-2; D is possibly TRBD1 (6 bases). Germline values: CDR1 SGHTA, CDR2 FQGNSA. The CDR3 is 16 amino acids. The CDR3 sequence is CVSSLAVTGGFYGYTF. CDR3 sequence (DNA): TGTGTCAGCAGCTTAGCGGTTACGGGGGGCTTCTATGGCTACACCTTC. The whole variable domain, filled in from reference TRBV7-2 and TRBJ1-2, reads GAGVSQSPSNKVTEKGKDVELRCDPISGHTALYWYRQSLGQGLEFLIYFQGNSAPDKSGLPSDRFSAERTGGSVSTLTIQRTQQEDSAVYLCVSSLAVTGGFYGYTFGSGTRLTVV.